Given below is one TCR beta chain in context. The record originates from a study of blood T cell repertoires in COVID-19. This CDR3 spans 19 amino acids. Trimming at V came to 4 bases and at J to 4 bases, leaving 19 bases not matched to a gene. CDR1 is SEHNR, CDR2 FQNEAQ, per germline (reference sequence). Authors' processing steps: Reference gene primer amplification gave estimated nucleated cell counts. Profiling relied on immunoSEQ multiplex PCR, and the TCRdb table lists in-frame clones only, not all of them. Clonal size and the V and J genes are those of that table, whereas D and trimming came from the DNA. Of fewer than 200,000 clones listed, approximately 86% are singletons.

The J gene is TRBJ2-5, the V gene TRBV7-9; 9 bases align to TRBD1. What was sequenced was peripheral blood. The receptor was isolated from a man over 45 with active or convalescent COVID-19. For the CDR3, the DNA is TGTGCCAGCAGCTCCAGATTCCTCCCGGACAGGGGTGGTATAGAGACCCAGTACTTC. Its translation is CASSSRFLPDRGGIETQYF.